These 5 T cell receptor beta chains came from one sample sequenced in a study of blood T cells in healthy people across ages. Then a second PCR, running about 6 to 12 cycles, was carried out with a sample-barcoded 5' primer and a J-beta primer mix. From the 5' RACE reads, TCRdb called clonotypes with MiXCR, one entry per CDR3 protein. The sample shows more than 800,000 distinct CDR3 sequences, around 26% of them seen only once. The material sequenced was blood. These receptors were collected from a woman aged 80 or over in good health.

This clonotype was counted between two and nine times. V usage is TRBV19 and J usage is TRBJ2-1, with a possible D match to TRBD1 (6 bases). This CDR3 has 16 amino acids. Germline V gene lookup returns CDR1 LNHDA and CDR2 SQIVND (reference sequence). V was shortened by 7 bases and J by 7 bases, with 23 bases between the two germline ends. CDR3 sequence: CASNPSRGSLLNEQFF. CDR3 sequence (DNA): TGTGCCAGTAATCCTTCCAGGGGTTCGTTACTGAATGAGCAGTTCTTC.

This clonotype has ten or more counts. V usage is TRBV12-3 or TRBV12-4 and J usage is TRBJ1-4; TRBD1 aligns across 9 bases. V shed 4 bases, J shed 7 bases, and the junction held 10 bases outside the gene matches. This CDR3 has 16 residues. CDR3 loop: CASSSRRDREAEKLFF. CDR3 nucleotides: TGTGCCAGCAGTTCCCGCAGGGACAGGGAAGCTGAAAAACTGTTTTTT.

As regards this clonotype: One base away lies a much larger clone, so this may be a sequencing read error. The chain joins TRBV5-1 to TRBJ2-5, with 13 bases lining up with TRBD2. Germline V gene sequence: CDR1 SGHRS, CDR2 YFSETQ. The CDR3 is 16 amino acids. Trimming took 4 bases from V and 11 from J; bases not matched to a gene: 14. CDR3 DNA sequence: TGCGCCAGCAGCACTACGGGACTAGCGGGATCCGATGAGCAGTACTTC. This codes for CASSTTGLAGSDEQYF.

This clonotype was counted only a few times. This chain links TRBV6-6 with TRBJ2-5; the match to TRBD1 covers 7 bases. Per germline, CDR1 MNHNY and CDR2 SVGAGI (reference sequence). With 0 bases clipped from V and 5 bases from J, the junction kept 12 bases outside the gene matches. CDR3 length equals 17 residues. The CDR3 DNA reads TGTGCCAGCAGTTACTCGGTTCTTAGAAGGGGGCAGGAGACCCAGTACTTC. Protein product: CASSYSVLRRGQETQYF.

V gene TRBV12-3 or TRBV12-4 combines with J gene TRBJ2-1; D not certain. V was cut by 7 bases and J by 6 bases, with 13 bases left in between. The CDR3 runs 13 residues. CDR3 region: CASIPSAGNEQFF. For the CDR3, the DNA is TGTGCCAGCATCCCGTCAGCCGGCAATGAGCAGTTCTTC.